This entry describes one TCR beta chain. This specimen comes from a study of blood T cell repertoires in COVID-19. CDR1 and CDR2 from the germline V gene are SNHLY and FYNNEI. The V gene end was trimmed by 4 bases and the J gene end by 5 bases; junction bases not matched to a gene: 9. The CDR3 runs 15 residues. TCRdb's table, derived via immunoSEQ multiplex PCR, lists solely in-frame clones and lacks some. The sample has roughly 230,000 clones; 88% are singletons. This receptor was obtained from a man in his 70s with acute or convalescent COVID-19. This chain links TRBV2 with TRBJ2-5, with 8 bases that match TRBD2. Sequencing used peripheral blood. CDR3 protein: CASSGTSGGRETQYF. Written as DNA, the CDR3 is TGTGCCAGCAGTGGTACTAGCGGAGGGAGGGAGACCCAGTACTTC.